This record concerns one T cell receptor (beta chain) sequence. Unmatched junction bases numbered 2, after V lost 5 bases and J lost 0 bases. The length of the CDR3 is 14 residues. Germline CDR1 and CDR2: SGHRS and YFSETQ. Methods used by the authors: The authors estimated nucleated cell counts from reference gene primer amplification. Profiled with immunoSEQ multiplex PCR; TCRdb holds only in-frame clones, not every one. V and J calls and clone size are copied from that table; D and trimming were computed from the DNA. The table has over 100,000 clones, approximately 80% seen once. The data were obtained in a study of blood T cell repertoires in COVID-19. Background on the study: Sites in the United States, Italy and Spain provided acute and convalescent COVID-19 samples. Sources were T cells, B-cell-depleted T cells, or PBMCs; the material itself was cDNA or gDNA.

The rearrangement joins TRBV5-1 to TRBJ2-3, with 8 bases lining up with TRBD1. Sequences were obtained from peripheral blood. This sequence was found in a woman aged 80 or older with active or convalescent COVID-19. The CDR3 here is CASRRQGSTDTQYF. CDR3 coding DNA: TGCGCCAGCAGGCGACAGGGGAGCACAGATACGCAGTATTTT.